Below are 14 T cell receptor beta chains sequenced from a single sample in a study of esophageal squamous cell carcinoma under preoperative chemotherapy. TCRdb redid the calling of the PCR reads with MiXCR, one entry per CDR3 protein. Of tens of thousands of distinct CDR3 sequences listed, roughly half are singletons. Indicated time point: before preoperative PTX-NDP chemotherapy. Sample collection occurred from a patient given preoperative chemotherapy. Receptors were obtained from a human donor with esophageal squamous cell carcinoma. The donor label of this sample is uncertain.

A remark on this clonotype: As the CDR3 is not closed by the conserved phenylalanine or tryptophan, this likely results from a read error. This chain links TRBV7-2 with TRBJ2-5; 10 bases align to TRBD1. V shed 6 bases, J shed 5 bases, and the junction held 6 bases outside the gene matches. The CDR3 has 14 residues. Germline V gene lookup returns CDR1 SGHTA and CDR2 FQGNSA. In DNA, the CDR3 is TGTGCCAGCAGAAAAGACAGGGGGCGGGAGACCCAGTACTTG. Translating gives CASRKDRGRETQYL.

In this sample, this clonotype is medium-sized. CDR3: CASSLALRTISSYNEQFF. CDR3 bases: TGTGCCAGCAGCTTAGCGCTGCGGACAATAAGCTCCTACAATGAGCAGTTCTTC. This sequence joins TRBV7-8 and TRBJ2-1; D may be TRBD1 (5 bases). CDR3 size: 18 residues. The germline V gene encodes CDR1 SGHVS and CDR2 FQNEAQ. The V and J ends lost 0 bases and 0 bases respectively, with 15 bases between them.

This clonotype has ten or more counts. The chain employs TRBV6-5 and TRBJ2-3; 8 nucleotides align to TRBD2. CDR1 and CDR2 from the germline V gene are MNHEY and SVGAGI. J was trimmed by 3 bases and V by 2 bases; bases with no gene match: 7. CDR3 size: 16 residues. CDR3 protein: CASSYSPSGRTDTQYF. In DNA, the CDR3 is TGTGCCAGCAGTTACAGTCCCAGCGGGAGAACAGATACGCAGTATTTT.

The chain recombines TRBV7-2 with TRBJ2-7; tentatively, D is TRBD1 or TRBD2 (5 bases each). The CDR3 runs 13 residues. V shed 3 bases and J shed 12 bases, with 18 bases lying between them. Germline values: CDR1 SGHTA, CDR2 FQGNSA. The CDR3 nucleotides read TGTGCCAGCAGCTTTGACCCCGGGACCCCAACGTACTTC. Amino acids: CASSFDPGTPTYF.

Turning to this clonotype: A read error may account for a junction end that differs from germline. J is TRBJ2-3 and V is TRBV7-2, with a tentative D call TRBD2 (5 bases). Germline V CDR1 and CDR2: SGHTA, FQGNSA. The CDR3 totals 14 residues. CDR3 region: CASRVAGPTDMQYF. In DNA form, the CDR3 reads TGTGCCAGCAGGGTGGCGGGCCCCACAGATATGCAGTACTTT.

As to this clonotype: It may be a read error: a sequence one base away is much more abundant. The chain has TRBV6-1 and TRBJ2-4; 9 nucleotides match TRBD1. The length of the CDR3 is 15 residues. In germline, CDR1 is MNHNS, CDR2 SASEGT. The CDR3 DNA is TGTGCCGGCAGAACACAGGGGGCTCCCTACAATGAGCAGTACTTC. This gives the protein CAGRTQGAPYNEQYF.

A word on this clonotype: The junction shows a germline mismatch at one end, possibly a read error. The V and J genes are TRBV6-1 and TRBJ2-2; 16 nucleotides agree with TRBD2. CDR1 and CDR2 (germline): MNHNS, SASEGT. There are 21 residues in the CDR3. The CDR3: CASRIGGTSGRDAGRTGEQFF. The DNA for the CDR3 is TGTGCCAGCAGAATCGGGGGGACTAGCGGGAGGGACGCGGGGAGGACAGGGGAGCAGTTTTTT.

The chain employs TRBV12-3 or TRBV12-4 and TRBJ2-3; the D gene could be TRBD1 or TRBD2 (5 bases each). CDR3 length equals 15 residues. The germline V and J ends were trimmed by 7 bases and 6 bases, with 20 bases remaining between them. CDR3 protein: CASTRPIAEGDTQYF. Here the CDR3 DNA reads TGTGCCAGCACGAGGCCAATTGCAGAGGGGGATACGCAGTATTTT.

This clonotype was observed a handful of times. The V and J genes are TRBV5-4 and TRBJ2-1; no reliable D call. This CDR3 is built from 14 residues. Germline assignment: CDR1 SGHNT and CDR2 YYREEE (reference sequence). The ends were cut back, 0 bases at V and 7 bases at J, with 11 bases in the middle. As DNA, the CDR3 is TGTGCCAGCAGCTTGGCCACGACGAAGAATGAGCAGTTCTTC. It specifies CASSLATTKNEQFF.

As for this clonotype: Sequence at one end of the junction differs from germline and may be a read error. The genes are TRBV7-8 and TRBJ2-3, with D tentatively TRBD2 (7 bases). This CDR3 contains 18 residues. Germline V lookup: CDR1 SGHVS, CDR2 FQNEAQ. The CDR3 sequence: CASSPEGGGGGDTETQYF. CDR3 DNA: TGTGCCAGCAGCCCCGAGGGGGGAGGGGGGGGTGATACAGAGACGCAGTACTTT.

Notes on this clonotype: A read error may produce the germline difference seen at one junction end. This chain uses TRBV7-3 with TRBJ2-3; D is possibly TRBD1 or TRBD2 (6 bases each). Germline V gene sequence: CDR1 SGHTA, CDR2 FQGTGA. CDR3 size: 16 residues. CDR3 nucleotide sequence: TGTGCCAGCGGGGGGACCGGGGGCCGTGACCAGGATACGCAGTATTTC. Its translation: CASGGTGGRDQDTQYF.

The rearrangement uses TRBV12-3 or TRBV12-4 and TRBJ2-3, with D possibly TRBD2 on 6 matching bases. The V gene lost 4 bases and the J gene lost 9 bases, with 26 bases spanning the gap. The CDR3 length is 17 residues. The CDR3 reads CASSSGLGGGAKDTQYF. The DNA for the CDR3 is TGTGCCAGCAGTTCCGGACTGGGGGGAGGTGCCAAAGACACGCAGTATTTT.

The chain couples TRBV11-3 to TRBJ2-5, with 7 bases matching TRBD1. Germline lookup yields CDR1 SGHNT and CDR2 YENEEA. This CDR3 spans 15 amino acids. J gave up 5 bases and V 1 base, and 7 bases lay outside the gene matches. CDR3 in DNA: TGTGCCAGCAGCTTAGGGCGTCAGGGGGACGAGACCCAGTACTTC. Protein sequence: CASSLGRQGDETQYF.

The chain links TRBV3-1 to TRBJ2-5; D remains unclear. CDR3 length: 12 amino acids. Germline loops: CDR1 LGHDT, CDR2 YNNKEL (reference sequence). V lost 4 bases, J lost 5 bases, and 8 bases lay in between. As DNA, the CDR3 is TGTGCCAGCAGCCGACTCTCGGAGACCCAGTACTTC. The encoded protein is CASSRLSETQYF.